Presented here are 15 T cell receptor beta chains from one specimen sequenced in a study of blood T cell repertoires in COVID-19. The repertoire was sequenced with immunoSEQ multiplex PCR; TCRdb's copy has only in-frame clones and lacks some. Among about 76,000 clones listed, around 90% were seen once. What was sequenced was peripheral blood. The receptors shown here come from a woman aged 45-65 years in a cohort sampled during active COVID-19.

This rearrangement joins TRBV5-1 to TRBJ1-4; possible D gene TRBD1, 5 bases. The CDR3 loop spans 14 amino acids. Per the germline V gene, CDR1 is SGHRS and CDR2 is YFSETQ. Trimming stripped 4 bases from V and 4 bases from J, with 11 bases between. DNA for the CDR3: TGCGCCAGCAGCCCCGGAGGGGATAATGAAAAACTGTTTTTT. This gives the protein CASSPGGDNEKLFF.

The chain has TRBV10-3 and TRBJ2-3; TRBD2 agrees at 9 bases. The trim removed 2 bases at V and 2 bases at J, leaving 17 bases unmatched. CDR1 ENHRY and CDR2 SYGVKD come from the germline V gene. The CDR3 loop spans 20 amino acids. CDR3 loop: CAISENPGLSGRSATDTQYF. Here the CDR3 DNA reads TGTGCCATCAGTGAGAACCCAGGGCTCAGCGGGAGGTCTGCCACAGATACGCAGTATTTT.

This chain joins TRBV12-3 or TRBV12-4 and TRBJ1-1; D is undetermined. The ends were cut back, 3 bases at V and 11 bases at J, with 10 bases in the middle. The CDR3 totals 11 residues. CDR3 bases: TGTGCCAGCAGTTTGAGGGTAACGGCTTTCTTT. Translation gives CASSLRVTAFF.

The CDR3: CASVQDGRGETQYF. The CDR3 coding sequence is TGTGCCAGCGTCCAGGACGGGAGGGGAGAGACCCAGTACTTC. This sequence joins TRBV2 and TRBJ2-5; 8 nucleotides line up with TRBD2. Germline CDR1 reads SNHLY; CDR2 reads FYNNEI. The CDR3 extends over 14 amino acids. Trimming took 8 bases from V and 4 from J; bases not matched to a gene: 9.

The rearrangement links TRBV5-1 to TRBJ1-5; the D gene is possibly TRBD1 (6 bases). Trimming pared 0 bases from V and 1 base from J, leaving 8 bases between. The CDR3 sequence is 15 residues long. The germline V gene encodes CDR1 SGHRS and CDR2 YFSETQ. CDR3 amino acids: CASSLVGGSNQPQHF. The CDR3 region has the DNA TGCGCCAGCAGCTTGGTAGGGGGAAGCAATCAGCCCCAGCATTTT.

The chain carries TRBV28 and TRBJ2-7, with TRBD1 as a possible D gene (6 bases). Trimming removed 3 bases at V and 5 bases at J, with 17 bases between. The germline V gene encodes CDR1 MDHEN and CDR2 SYDVKM. CDR3 size: 15 residues. The CDR3 DNA sequence: TGTGCCAGCAGTTTTGGACAGTGGGTGTTGAACGAGCAGTACTTC. Protein product: CASSFGQWVLNEQYF.

The chain joins TRBV18 to TRBJ1-1; perhaps TRBD1 as D (5 bases). Trimming stripped 5 bases from V and 5 bases from J, with 12 bases between. The germline gives CDR1 KGHSH, CDR2 LQKENI. This CDR3 contains 13 residues. CDR3 region: CASSGAGLTEAFF. CDR3 in DNA: TGTGCCAGCTCAGGGGCAGGGTTGACTGAAGCTTTCTTT.

There are a few counts of this clone. The chain carries TRBV28 and TRBJ1-5; 10 bases align to TRBD1. The V gene's germline CDR1 is MDHEN and CDR2 SYDVKM. CDR3 length: 16 amino acids. J lost 6 bases, V lost 2 bases, and 7 bases had no gene match. CDR3 DNA sequence: TGTGCCAGCAGTTTACCTAGACAGGGGGCTAGTCAGCCCCAGCATTTT. It codes for CASSLPRQGASQPQHF. Filled out from reference TRBV28 and TRBJ1-5, the complete variable domain reads DVKVTQSSRYLVKRTGEKVFLECVQDMDHENMFWYRQDPGLGLRLIYFSYDVKMKEKGDIPEGYSVSREKKERFSLILESASTNQTSMYLCASSLPRQGASQPQHFGDGTRLSIL.

The rearrangement uses TRBV19 and TRBJ2-1, with a possible D match to TRBD1 (6 bases). V lost 6 bases and J lost 6, with 15 bases in between. The CDR3 is 14 amino acids. Germline V lookup: CDR1 LNHDA, CDR2 SQIVND (reference sequence). CDR3 coding DNA: TGTGCCAGTAGCCTTCAAGGACAGTCCAATGAGCAGTTCTTC. Translated, it gives CASSLQGQSNEQFF.

The rearrangement uses TRBV24-1 and TRBJ2-1, with 9 bases that match TRBD1. The germline V gene encodes CDR1 KGHDR and CDR2 SFDVKD. CDR3 length equals 15 residues. J gave up 3 bases and V 5 bases, and 4 bases lay outside the gene matches. The CDR3 loop is CATSGLGQGYNEQFF. DNA of the CDR3: TGTGCCACCAGTGGCCTGGGACAGGGCTACAATGAGCAGTTCTTC.

The rearrangement joins TRBV2 to TRBJ2-5; 8 nucleotides match TRBD1. The CDR3 covers 15 residues. V gave up 5 bases and J gave up 0 bases; unmatched junction bases: 5. The germline V gene encodes CDR1 SNHLY and CDR2 FYNNEI. CDR3 nucleotides: TGTGCCAGCAGTCCCCAGACAGGGGACCAAGAGACCCAGTACTTC. Protein sequence: CASSPQTGDQETQYF.

CDR3 sequence reads: CSVEEVTGRDYEQYF. The CDR3 DNA reads TGCAGCGTTGAAGAAGTCACAGGGAGGGACTACGAGCAGTACTTC. The chain combines TRBV29-1 with TRBJ2-7, with D tentatively TRBD2 (7 bases). V shed 0 bases and J shed 3 bases, with 15 bases lying between them. The CDR3 runs 15 residues. Per germline, CDR1 SQVTM and CDR2 ANQGSEA.

The chain combines TRBV2 with TRBJ1-1; 7 nucleotides agree with TRBD1. The germline V gene has CDR1 SNHLY and CDR2 FYNNEI. V was pared by 4 bases and J by 2 bases, with 7 bases of the junction left unmatched. This CDR3 has 15 residues. CDR3 DNA: TGTGCCAGCAGTGGAGATGGAGGGGGCAACACTGAAGCTTTCTTT. Translation gives CASSGDGGGNTEAFF.

The J gene is TRBJ2-7, the V gene TRBV19; 13 bases are a match to TRBD2. The CDR3 contains 17 residues. The V gene's germline CDR1 is LNHDA and CDR2 SQIVND (reference sequence). The ends lost 5 bases at V and 0 bases at J; junction bases unmatched: 7. CDR3 coding DNA: TGTGCCAGTAGTCTCTCCTGGACTAGCGGGAGCTCCTACGAGCAGTACTTC. Its translation: CASSLSWTSGSSYEQYF.

The chain carries TRBV30 and TRBJ1-2; a weak D match, TRBD1 (5 bases). CDR3 length equals 11 residues. Germline-derived CDR1 and CDR2 are GTSNPN and SVGIG (reference sequence). Trimming pared 2 bases from V and 6 bases from J, leaving 7 bases between. The CDR3 loop is CAWSPGNGYTF. Here the CDR3 DNA reads TGTGCCTGGAGTCCAGGGAATGGCTACACCTTC.